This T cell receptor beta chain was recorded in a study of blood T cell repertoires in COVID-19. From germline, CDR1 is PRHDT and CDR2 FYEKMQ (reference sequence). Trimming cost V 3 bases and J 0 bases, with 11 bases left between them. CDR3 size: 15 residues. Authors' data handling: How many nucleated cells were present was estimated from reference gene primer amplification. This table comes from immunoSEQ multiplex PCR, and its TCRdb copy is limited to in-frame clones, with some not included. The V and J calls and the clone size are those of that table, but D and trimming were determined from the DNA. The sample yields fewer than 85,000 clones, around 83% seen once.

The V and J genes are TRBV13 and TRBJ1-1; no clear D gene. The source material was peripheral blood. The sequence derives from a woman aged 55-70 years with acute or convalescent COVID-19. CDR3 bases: TGTGCCAGCAGCTTCCCTCCGGGATTGAACACTGAAGCTTTCTTT. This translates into CASSFPPGLNTEAFF.